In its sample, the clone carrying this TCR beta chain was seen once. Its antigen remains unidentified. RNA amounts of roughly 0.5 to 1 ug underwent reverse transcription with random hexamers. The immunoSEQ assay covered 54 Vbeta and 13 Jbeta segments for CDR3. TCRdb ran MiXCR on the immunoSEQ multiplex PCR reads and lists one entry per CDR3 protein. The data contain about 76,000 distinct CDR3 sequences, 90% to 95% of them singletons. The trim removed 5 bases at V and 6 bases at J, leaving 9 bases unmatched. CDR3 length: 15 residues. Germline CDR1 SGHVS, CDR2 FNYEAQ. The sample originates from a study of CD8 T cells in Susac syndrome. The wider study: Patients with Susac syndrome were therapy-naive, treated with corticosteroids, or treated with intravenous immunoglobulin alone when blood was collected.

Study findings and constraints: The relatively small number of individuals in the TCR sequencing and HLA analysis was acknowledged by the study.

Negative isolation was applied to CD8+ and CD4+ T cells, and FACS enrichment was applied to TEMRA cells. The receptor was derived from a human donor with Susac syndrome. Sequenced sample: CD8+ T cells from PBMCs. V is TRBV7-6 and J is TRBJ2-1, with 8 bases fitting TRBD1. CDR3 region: CASSPPGGATNEQFF. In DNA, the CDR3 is TGTGCCAGCAGCCCGCCAGGGGGCGCGACCAATGAGCAGTTCTTC. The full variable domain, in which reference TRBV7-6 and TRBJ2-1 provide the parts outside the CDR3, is GAGVSQSPRYKVTKRGQDVALRCDPISGHVSLYWYRQALGQGPEFLTYFNYEAQQDKSGLPNDRFSAERPEGSISTLTIQRTEQRDSAMYRCASSPPGGATNEQFFGPGTRLTVL.